These 25 T cell receptor beta chains share one sample of origin, sequenced in a study of synovial regulatory T cells in juvenile arthritis. TCRdb keeps only in-frame clones here, not all; method: immunoSEQ multiplex PCR. The sample data list more than 7,500 clones. Sequencing was done on a sample of Treg cells from blood. Subset given: remaining (HLA-DR-negative) circulating blood Treg cells. The origin of the receptors is a donor aged 2 to 35 with juvenile idiopathic arthritis.

The rearrangement uses TRBV5-1 and TRBJ1-2; TCRdb's D gene call, TRBD1, goes unchecked for lack of DNA. This CDR3 has 13 residues. No coding sequence is recorded. CDR1 and CDR2 from the germline V gene are SGHRS and YFSETQ. The CDR3: CASSLSGQDGYTF.

The gene calls are TRBV28 and TRBJ1-4; TCRdb's D call of TRBD1 is untestable without DNA. The germline gives CDR1 MDHEN, CDR2 SYDVKM. There are 16 residues in the CDR3. No nucleotide data were recorded. The CDR3 sequence: CASSPPRTGSNEKLFF.

V gene TRBV9 combines with J gene TRBJ1-6; the TCRdb call, TRBD1, lacks DNA for checking. Germline values: CDR1 SGDLS, CDR2 YYNGEE. The CDR3 consists of 14 residues. Nucleotide data are not available. The CDR3 protein is CASSRQGQNSPLHF. The whole variable domain, remainder taken from reference TRBV9 and TRBJ1-6, is DSGVTQTPKHLITATGQRVTLRCSPRSGDLSVYWYQQSLDQGLQFLIQYYNGEERAKGNILERFSAQQFPDLHSELNLSSLELGDSALYFCASSRQGQNSPLHFGNGTRLTVT.

The genes are TRBV19 and TRBJ1-3. CDR3 length equals 13 residues. DNA is not recorded here. Germline CDR1 LNHDA, CDR2 SQIVND (reference sequence). This chain's CDR3 is CASMGGPGNTIYF. The whole variable domain, remainder taken from reference TRBV19 and TRBJ1-3, is DGGITQSPKYLFRKEGQNVTLSCEQNLNHDAMYWYRQDPGQGLRLIYYSQIVNDFQKGDIAEGYSVSREKKESFPLTVTSAQKNPTAFYLCASMGGPGNTIYFGEGSWLTVV.

The V and J genes are TRBV2 and TRBJ1-5; TCRdb's D gene call, TRBD1, goes unchecked for lack of DNA. The CDR3 has 11 residues. DNA was not recorded. The germline V gene has CDR1 SNHLY and CDR2 FYNNEI. The CDR3 sequence: CASSRNQPQHF.

Worth noting for this clone: The CDR3 does not close with the conserved phenylalanine or tryptophan, likely indicating a read error. The chain has TRBV4-2 and TRBJ2-7; TCRdb's assignment of TRBD1 cannot be checked, as there is no DNA. This CDR3 is built from 14 residues. DNA for this receptor is not on file. Per the germline V gene, CDR1 is LGHNA and CDR2 is YNFKEQ. CDR3 sequence: CATNTTGTALRLGL.

The J gene is TRBJ1-2, the V gene TRBV7-9. The CDR3 consists of 15 residues. The DNA is unrecorded. Germline-derived CDR1 and CDR2 are SEHNR and FQNEAQ (reference sequence). The CDR3: CASSLGVGTLLGYTF.

This sequence joins TRBV7-9 and TRBJ2-1; absent DNA, TCRdb's TRBD1 call cannot be checked. The CDR3 consists of 14 residues. There is no recorded DNA. Germline-derived CDR1 and CDR2 are SEHNR and FQNEAQ (reference sequence). The CDR3 loop reads CASSLGTGANEQFF. Looking up the rest from reference TRBV7-9 and TRBJ2-1 gives the full variable domain: DTGVSQNPRHKITKRGQNVTFRCDPISEHNRLYWYRQTLGQGPEFLTYFQNEAQLEKSRLLSDRFSAERPKGSFSTLEIQRTEQGDSAMYLCASSLGTGANEQFFGPGTRLTVL.

This rearrangement joins TRBV2 to TRBJ1-4; TCRdb lists TRBD1, though no DNA is available to test this call. The CDR3 covers 15 residues. No coding sequence is recorded. Per the germline V gene, CDR1 is SNHLY and CDR2 is FYNNEI. CDR3 sequence reads: CASSDGQGGVEKLFF.

This rearrangement joins TRBV7-9 to TRBJ1-2. The CDR3 runs to 15 residues. No DNA is given. Germline V gives CDR1 SEHNR, CDR2 FQNEAQ (reference sequence). CDR3 amino acids: CASSPGLRSNYGYTF. The variable domain in full, completed from reference TRBV7-9 and TRBJ1-2, reads DTGVSQNPRHKITKRGQNVTFRCDPISEHNRLYWYRQTLGQGPEFLTYFQNEAQLEKSRLLSDRFSAERPKGSFSTLEIQRTEQGDSAMYLCASSPGLRSNYGYTFGSGTRLTVV.

The chain employs TRBV4-3 and TRBJ1-6. This CDR3 spans 14 amino acids. Only the protein sequence is given. Germline CDR1 and CDR2: LGHNA and YSLEER. The CDR3 here is CASSQDRVWSPLHF.

V and J are TRBV6-6 and TRBJ1-5. There are 16 residues in the CDR3. Only the protein is available. Germline V gene data show CDR1 as MNHNY and CDR2 as SVGAGI (reference sequence). The CDR3 loop is CASSTGRVESNQPQHF.

The chain has TRBV7-7 and TRBJ2-2; the D gene TCRdb calls, TRBD2, cannot be checked with no DNA. The CDR3 length is 15 residues. DNA for this receptor is not on file. Germline CDR1 SSHAT, CDR2 FNYEAQ (reference sequence). The chain's CDR3 is CASSLVTGAGGELFF.

The V and J genes are TRBV5-6 and TRBJ1-5; the TCRdb call, TRBD1, lacks DNA for checking. The CDR3 contains 14 residues. No DNA is given. Germline V CDR1 and CDR2: SGHDT, YYEEEE. The CDR3 spells CASTRQGADQPQHF.

The rearrangement links TRBV29-1 to TRBJ1-4. Germline V gene sequence: CDR1 SQVTM, CDR2 ANQGSEA. The CDR3 has 11 amino acids. No DNA is listed. CDR3 sequence reads: CSVGDPGKLFF.

This chain links TRBV6-6 with TRBJ1-2. This CDR3 has 12 residues. A DNA sequence was not provided. Germline V gene sequence: CDR1 MNHNY, CDR2 SVGAGI (reference sequence). This CDR3 is CATSSGRYGYTF.

The chain has TRBV2 and TRBJ2-2; there is no DNA to check the TCRdb D call of TRBD2. Germline V gene data show CDR1 as SNHLY and CDR2 as FYNNEI. The CDR3 sequence is 13 residues long. The entry carries no DNA sequence. CDR3 residues: CASRPTYTGELFF.

This rearrangement joins TRBV19 to TRBJ2-4; TCRdb lists TRBD2, though no DNA is available to test this call. The CDR3 has 14 residues. No DNA sequence is on record. CDR1 is LNHDA, CDR2 SQIVND, per germline (reference sequence). CDR3 protein: CASSMGLAENIQYF.

This chain joins TRBV6-4 and TRBJ2-1; TCRdb's D call of TRBD2 is untestable without DNA. In germline, CDR1 is MRHNA, CDR2 SNTAGT. CDR3 length equals 16 residues. No DNA is listed. The CDR3 spells CASSRRFGTSSNEQFF.

The chain couples TRBV6-6 to TRBJ1-1; TCRdb proposes TRBD1, but this gene call is untestable without DNA. The CDR3 contains 15 residues. DNA is not recorded here. Germline V lookup: CDR1 MNHNY, CDR2 SVGAGI (reference sequence). The CDR3 is CASSRTGGAGTEAFF.

The V and J genes are TRBV6-1 and TRBJ1-5; without DNA, the TCRdb call of TRBD1 cannot be checked. The CDR3 is 14 amino acids. The nucleotide record is missing. The V gene's germline CDR1 is MNHNS and CDR2 SASEGT. The CDR3 is CAIADRVRSQPQHF.

Here the CDR3 reads CASSPIGAGYTF. The chain is built from TRBV18 and TRBJ1-2; TCRdb lists TRBD1, though no DNA is available to test this call. The CDR3 is 12 residues long. The nucleotide record is missing. The germline CDR1 and CDR2 sequences are KGHSH and LQKENI. Looking up the rest from reference TRBV18 and TRBJ1-2 gives the full variable domain: NAGVMQNPRHLVRRRGQEARLRCSPMKGHSHVYWYRQLPEEGLKFMVYLQKENIIDESGMPKERFSAEFPKEGPSILRIQQVVRGDSAAYFCASSPIGAGYTFGSGTRLTVV.

This chain joins TRBV5-6 and TRBJ2-7. Germline V gene sequence: CDR1 SGHDT, CDR2 YYEEEE. The length of the CDR3 is 16 residues. No DNA sequence is on record. CDR3 sequence reads: CASSFGKGFFRYEQYF.

The CDR3 is CASSDSSYEQYF. J is TRBJ2-7 and V is TRBV10-1; the TCRdb D gene call, TRBD1, has no DNA to confirm it. CDR3 size: 12 residues. The entry carries no DNA sequence. Germline-derived CDR1 and CDR2 are WNHNN and SYGVQD (reference sequence).

J is TRBJ1-2 and V is TRBV19; the D call of TRBD1 rests on TCRdb alone, since no DNA is present to check it. CDR3 length: 12 residues. Only the protein sequence is given. Germline CDR1 is LNHDA and CDR2 is SQIVND (reference sequence). The CDR3 sequence: CASLDRGYGYTF.